Below, 19 T cell receptor beta chains from the same sample are listed, as sequenced in a study of blood T cells in healthy people across ages. A second PCR of roughly 7 to 11 cycles used a sample-barcoded 5' primer and a J-beta primer mix. TCRdb reprocessed the 5' RACE reads via MiXCR and lists one record per CDR3 protein. The sample consists of under 1 million distinct CDR3 sequences, approximately 48% of them appearing once. Sequencing was performed on blood. The source of these receptors is a man in his sixties in good health.

The chain combines TRBV6-1 with TRBJ1-1; D is possibly TRBD1 (6 bases). V lost 4 bases and J 5 bases, leaving 11 bases between the germline ends. This CDR3 contains 13 residues. Germline lookup yields CDR1 MNHNS and CDR2 SASEGT. CDR3: CASSVTGTTEAFF. CDR3 bases: TGTGCCAGCAGTGTAACCGGGACAACTGAAGCTTTCTTT.

The CDR3 sequence: CASSYGQAANTEAFF. For the CDR3, the DNA is TGTGCCAGCAGTTACGGACAGGCGGCGAACACTGAAGCTTTCTTT. The chain recombines TRBV6-5 with TRBJ1-1; 7 bases are shared with TRBD1. The germline CDR1 and CDR2 sequences are MNHEY and SVGAGI. The CDR3 totals 15 residues. The junction had 4 bases not matched to a gene; V was cut back by 2 bases and J by 1 base.

This chain links TRBV6-2 or TRBV6-3 with TRBJ1-2; D is undetermined. CDR3 length: 15 residues. Germline loops: CDR1 MNHEY, CDR2 SVGEGT. Trimming pared 2 bases from V and 0 bases from J, leaving 10 bases between. CDR3 protein: CASSYRAPANYGYTF. Written as DNA, the CDR3 is TGTGCCAGCAGTTACCGAGCCCCCGCTAACTATGGCTACACCTTC.

This clonotype was seen a few times. The chain has TRBV14 and TRBJ2-1; D not certain. Germline V lookup: CDR1 SGHDN, CDR2 FVKESK. The CDR3 sequence is 14 residues long. Trimming removed 4 bases at V and 6 bases at J, with 13 bases between. The CDR3 loop reads CASSPQALRNEQFF. In DNA, the CDR3 is TGTGCCAGCAGCCCCCAAGCCTTACGCAATGAGCAGTTCTTC.

The J gene is TRBJ2-3, the V gene TRBV3-1; no firm D call. The CDR3 length is 14 residues. Germline CDR1 LGHDT, CDR2 YNNKEL (reference sequence). The ends were cut back, 1 base at V and 8 bases at J, with 13 bases in the middle. The CDR3 loop is CASSQVQATGTQYF. The CDR3 nucleotides read TGTGCCAGCAGCCAAGTACAAGCGACCGGTACGCAGTATTTT.

In its sample, this clonotype was seen many times. The V gene is TRBV7-2, the J gene TRBJ1-2; D possibly corresponds to TRBD1 (5 bases). Trimming removed 3 bases from V and 4 bases from J, with 6 bases in between. This CDR3 has 12 residues. In germline, CDR1 is SGHTA, CDR2 FQGNSA. The CDR3 coding sequence is TGTGCCAGCAGCTTGGACACCTATGGCTACACCTTC. It encodes CASSLDTYGYTF.

The rearrangement links TRBV28 to TRBJ1-5, with no clear D. The germline CDR1 and CDR2 sequences are MDHEN and SYDVKM. This CDR3 region has 12 residues. Between the trimmed V and J ends, which lost 8 bases and 3 bases, there was a span of 8 bases. The CDR3 sequence: CASQTNNQPQHF. CDR3 in DNA: TGTGCCAGCCAAACTAACAATCAGCCCCAGCATTTT. Variable domain in full (rest from reference TRBV28 and TRBJ1-5): DVKVTQSSRYLVKRTGEKVFLECVQDMDHENMFWYRQDPGLGLRLIYFSYDVKMKEKGDIPEGYSVSREKKERFSLILESASTNQTSMYLCASQTNNQPQHFGDGTRLSIL.

This clonotype was detected a few times. The chain employs TRBV30 and TRBJ2-6; D remains unclear. Germline V gene lookup returns CDR1 GTSNPN and CDR2 SVGIG (reference sequence). Trimming removed 3 bases from V and 4 bases from J, with 13 bases in between. The CDR3 has 15 residues. The CDR3 sequence: CAWRLSRAGANVLTF. The CDR3 region has the DNA TGTGCCTGGAGACTCTCAAGAGCCGGGGCCAACGTCCTGACTTTC.

CDR3 in DNA: TGTGCCAGTAGTACGGTGCAGGGCGGATCGAGCGAGCAGTACTTC. It translates to CASSTVQGGSSEQYF. The chain combines TRBV19 with TRBJ2-7; D is possibly TRBD1 (5 bases). Germline lookup yields CDR1 LNHDA and CDR2 SQIVND (reference sequence). The CDR3 has 15 amino acids. The V end lost 4 bases, the J end lost 6 bases, and 19 bases lay between the germline ends.

The chain employs TRBV4-2 and TRBJ2-7; 7 nucleotides agree with TRBD2. The CDR3 consists of 14 residues. The V gene's germline CDR1 is LGHNA and CDR2 YNFKEQ. The ends lost 0 bases at V and 7 bases at J; junction bases unmatched: 6. CDR3: CASSQDVPAGEQYF. The CDR3 DNA sequence: TGTGCCAGCAGCCAAGATGTACCAGCGGGGGAGCAGTACTTC.

The rearrangement links TRBV5-1 to TRBJ2-1; D unclear. The CDR3 is 13 amino acids. V was trimmed by 7 bases and J by 2 bases, leaving 10 bases between them. Germline lookup yields CDR1 SGHRS and CDR2 YFSETQ. CDR3 sequence (DNA): TGCGCCAGCGGCCCGGAAGCCTACAATGAGCAGTTCTTC. Translation: CASGPEAYNEQFF.

The V call is TRBV5-4, the J call TRBJ2-3; the D gene is possibly TRBD2 (6 bases). The CDR3 length is 16 residues. Trimming left V 5 bases short and J 6 bases short, with 22 bases between. Germline CDR1 reads SGHNT; CDR2 reads YYREEE (reference sequence). The CDR3 loop is CASSPSTSLGSDTQYF. The CDR3 coding sequence is TGTGCCAGCAGTCCCAGTACTAGCCTCGGGAGTGATACGCAGTATTTT.

This clonotype occurred a few times. This sequence joins TRBV4-3 and TRBJ2-5, with D possibly called TRBD1 or TRBD2 (5 bases each). V was pared by 4 bases and J by 4 bases, with 19 bases between. This CDR3 is 16 amino acids long. Germline CDR1 is LGHNA and CDR2 is YSLEER. The CDR3 loop is CASSRNPGTEGETQYF. The DNA for the CDR3 is TGCGCCAGCAGCCGAAATCCGGGGACCGAGGGAGAGACCCAGTACTTC.

The chain recombines TRBV5-1 with TRBJ2-4; D gene ambiguous. TRBJ2-7 matches the DNA end more closely, so the J call is doubtful. Germline CDR1 SGHRS, CDR2 YFSETQ. CDR3 length: 15 amino acids. The CDR3 DNA reads as TGCGCCAGCAGCTTTGGACCGGAAAGGAGTCGCGAGCAGTACTTC. This codes for CASSFGPERSREQYF.

The V and J genes are TRBV18 and TRBJ1-2; D call uncertain. Germline V CDR1 and CDR2: KGHSH, LQKENI. V lost 1 base and J lost 13, with 13 bases in between. The CDR3 runs 12 residues. CDR3 residues: CASSPLGGNPTF. The CDR3 bases are TGTGCCAGCTCACCACTGGGAGGGAATCCCACCTTC.

The rearrangement links TRBV6-5 to TRBJ2-2; D remains ambiguous. The CDR3 is 12 amino acids. Trimming took off 3 bases at V and 9 bases at J, with 8 bases between the two ends. Germline V gene lookup returns CDR1 MNHEY and CDR2 SVGAGI. CDR3 DNA sequence: TGTGCCAGCAGTTATGATCGTTGGGAGCTGTTTTTT. This codes for CASSYDRWELFF.

V usage is TRBV11-2 and J usage is TRBJ2-7; D is unresolved. V lost 1 base and J lost 7, with 11 bases in between. CDR3 length: 13 residues. CDR1 and CDR2 from the germline V gene are SGHAT and FQNNGV. The CDR3 sequence is CASSLASEYEQYF. The CDR3, as DNA: TGTGCCAGCAGCTTAGCATCCGAGTATGAGCAGTACTTC.

The chain has TRBV20-1 and TRBJ2-5; D is ambiguous. The V gene's germline CDR1 is DFQATT and CDR2 SNEGSKA (reference sequence). Trimming removed 7 bases from V and 9 bases from J, with 21 bases in between. This CDR3 contains 13 residues. The CDR3 DNA sequence: TGCAGTGTTCTGTACACGGAAAACTGGGCCCAGTACTTC. It codes for CSVLYTENWAQYF.

The chain links TRBV6-6 to TRBJ2-7, with a possible D match to TRBD1 (6 bases). The CDR3 length is 17 residues. The germline V and J ends were trimmed by 5 bases and 0 bases, with 20 bases remaining between them. In germline, CDR1 is MNHNY, CDR2 SVGAGI (reference sequence). This chain's CDR3 is CASSRKPGHSNSYEQYF. Here the CDR3 DNA reads TGTGCCAGCAGTCGTAAACCGGGACACTCGAACTCCTACGAGCAGTACTTC.